A selection of T cell receptor beta chains follows, all from one sample in a study of glioma-infiltrating T cells after dendritic cell vaccination. Generated by immunoSEQ multiplex PCR, the TCRdb table keeps only in-frame clones and is missing some. The table has around 89,000 clones, around 86% seen once. The material was blood, obtained before dendritic cell vaccination. The receptors originated from a human donor with glioblastoma. Each CDR3 is given with its conserved first and last residue. A D gene is named only where the DNA matches it firmly. The size entry is marked missing in some rows and otherwise reads once, few, many or a size class.

J gene: TRBJ1-1; clone size: -; V gene: TRBV7-2; D gene: -; CDR3 DNA: TGTGCCAGCAGCCGCGACAGGTTAACTGAAGCTTTCTTT; CDR3 protein: CASSRDRLTEAFF
J gene: TRBJ1-2; clone size: -; V gene: TRBV2; D gene: TRBD1; CDR3 DNA: TGTGCCAGCAGCTCGACAGGGCTCTATGGCTACACCTTC; CDR3 protein: CASSSTGLYGYTF
J gene: TRBJ2-1; clone size: -; V gene: TRBV5-6; D gene: TRBD2; CDR3 DNA: TGTGCCAGCAGCTTGGTACTAGCGGATCACAATGAGCAGTTCTTC; CDR3 protein: CASSLVLADHNEQFF
J gene: TRBJ2-7; clone size: -; V gene: TRBV27; D gene: -; CDR3 DNA: TGTGCCAGCAGTTTATTAGACAGCTCCTACGAGCAGTACTTC; CDR3 protein: CASSLLDSSYEQYF
J gene: TRBJ1-5; clone size: -; V gene: TRBV9; D gene: TRBD1; CDR3 DNA: TGTGCCAGCAGCGGCGACAGGGGCAATCAGCCCCAGCATTTT; CDR3 protein: CASSGDRGNQPQHF
J gene: TRBJ2-7; clone size: -; V gene: TRBV5-1; D gene: TRBD1; CDR3 DNA: TGCGCCAGCAGTGGGACAGTTACTGCCTACGAGCAGTACTTC; CDR3 protein: CASSGTVTAYEQYF
J gene: TRBJ2-5; clone size: -; V gene: TRBV6-5; D gene: TRBD2; CDR3 DNA: TGTGCCAGCAGTTACGCTAGCGGGAGTTCCCAGTACTTC; CDR3 protein: CASSYASGSSQYF
J gene: TRBJ2-3; clone size: -; V gene: TRBV29-1; D gene: TRBD1; CDR3 DNA: TGCAGCGTACCGCCACAGGGGGCTGGGGCAGATACGCAGTATTTT; CDR3 protein: CSVPPQGAGADTQYF
J gene: TRBJ2-7; clone size: -; V gene: TRBV27; D gene: TRBD1; CDR3 DNA: TGTGCCAGCAGTTCCCGGGACAGCCCCTCCTACGAGCAGTACTTC; CDR3 protein: CASSSRDSPSYEQYF
J gene: TRBJ2-1; clone size: -; V gene: TRBV14; D gene: -; CDR3 DNA: TGTGCCAGCAGCCCCCGGACAGCCTACAATGAGCAGTTCTTC; CDR3 protein: CASSPRTAYNEQFF
J gene: TRBJ1-1; clone size: -; V gene: TRBV2; D gene: -; CDR3 DNA: TGTGCCAGCACCGAAAGGGGATACACTGAAGCTTTCTTT; CDR3 protein: CASTERGYTEAFF
J gene: TRBJ2-7; clone size: -; V gene: TRBV29-1; D gene: TRBD1; CDR3 DNA: TGCAGCGTTGCAGGGGGCTCAACCTACGAGCAGTACTTC; CDR3 protein: CSVAGGSTYEQYF
J gene: TRBJ2-7; clone size: -; V gene: TRBV5-6; D gene: TRBD1; CDR3 DNA: TGTGCCTCCGTTAGCTTGGACAGGGGAGGCTCCGAGCAGTACTTC; CDR3 protein: CASVSLDRGGSEQYF
J gene: TRBJ1-6; clone size: -; V gene: TRBV5-4; D gene: TRBD1; CDR3 DNA: TGTGCCAGCAGCTTGGACAGGGGGAATTCACCCCTCCACTTT; CDR3 protein: CASSLDRGNSPLHF
J gene: TRBJ1-6; clone size: -; V gene: TRBV6-5; D gene: -; CDR3 DNA: TGTGCCAGCAGTTACGTGCAGGGGAGTAATTCACCCCTCCACTTT; CDR3 protein: CASSYVQGSNSPLHF
J gene: TRBJ2-1; clone size: -; V gene: TRBV10-3; D gene: -; CDR3 DNA: TGTGCCATCAGTGATCAGGGGAATGAGCAGTTCTTC; CDR3 protein: CAISDQGNEQFF
J gene: TRBJ2-7; clone size: -; V gene: TRBV5-1; D gene: TRBD2; CDR3 DNA: TGCGCCAGCAGCCGCTTGACTAGCGGGAGGGCCGCTACCTACGAGCAGTACTTC; CDR3 protein: CASSRLTSGRAATYEQYF
J gene: TRBJ2-7; clone size: -; V gene: TRBV28; D gene: -; CDR3 DNA: TGTGCCAGCAGCCTGGAGGGCTACGAGCAGTACTTC; CDR3 protein: CASSLEGYEQYF
J gene: TRBJ2-1; clone size: -; V gene: TRBV19; D gene: TRBD2; CDR3 DNA: TGTGCCAGTAGTGGGTGGGGCGGGGGGTCCGCCTACAATGAGCAGTTCTTC; CDR3 protein: CASSGWGGGSAYNEQFF
J gene: TRBJ2-5; clone size: once; V gene: TRBV2; D gene: TRBD2; CDR3 DNA: TGTGCCAGCAGGCTCCCGGGACTAGCCATAAAAGAGACCCAGTACTTC; CDR3 protein: CASRLPGLAIKETQYF
J gene: TRBJ1-1; clone size: once; V gene: TRBV5-1; D gene: -; CDR3 DNA: TGCGCCAGCAGCTCCACAGGGATTGAAGCTTTCTTT; CDR3 protein: CASSSTGIEAFF
J gene: TRBJ1-5; clone size: few; V gene: TRBV6-5; D gene: TRBD1; CDR3 DNA: TGTGCCATCGGGACAGGGGGTCAGCCCCAGCATTTT; CDR3 protein: CAIGTGGQPQHF
J gene: TRBJ2-7; clone size: few; V gene: TRBV4-2; D gene: TRBD1; CDR3 DNA: TGTGCCAGCAGCCAAGCAAGTACAGGGGCCTCCTACGAGCAGTACTTC; CDR3 protein: CASSQASTGASYEQYF
J gene: TRBJ1-5; clone size: -; V gene: TRBV6-6; D gene: -; CDR3 DNA: TGTGCCAGCAGCCCCCCGGGACACCGTAGCAATCAGCCCCAGCATTTT; CDR3 protein: CASSPPGHRSNQPQHF
J gene: TRBJ2-7; clone size: -; V gene: TRBV5-1; D gene: -; CDR3 DNA: TGCGCCAGCAGCAAATTGACAGGATTGGGGTCCGAGCAGTACTTC; CDR3 protein: CASSKLTGLGSEQYF
J gene: TRBJ2-7; clone size: -; V gene: TRBV7-6; D gene: TRBD2; CDR3 DNA: TGTGCCAGCAGCTCCCCGACTAGCGGGACGGCCTACGAGCAGTACTTC; CDR3 protein: CASSSPTSGTAYEQYF
J gene: TRBJ2-5; clone size: once; V gene: TRBV5-1; D gene: -; CDR3 DNA: TGCGCCAGCCTAACTAGCCCCGGGGGGCCAGGGGAGACCCAGTACTTC; CDR3 protein: CASLTSPGGPGETQYF
J gene: TRBJ1-5; clone size: -; V gene: TRBV6-5; D gene: -; CDR3 DNA: TGTGCCAGCAGCCAGGTAGCGGGTCAGCCCCAGCATTTT; CDR3 protein: CASSQVAGQPQHF
J gene: TRBJ2-1; clone size: -; V gene: TRBV19; D gene: TRBD2; CDR3 DNA: TGTGCCAGTAGTATTTCAGCGGGAGCGATCCGGCAGTTCTTC; CDR3 protein: CASSISAGAIRQFF
J gene: TRBJ2-2; clone size: -; V gene: TRBV4-1; D gene: TRBD1; CDR3 DNA: TGCGCCAGCAGCCAAGATCGGGCAGGGGGCTCTTCGAAAACCGGGGAGCTGTTTTTT; CDR3 protein: CASSQDRAGGSSKTGELFF
J gene: TRBJ1-3; clone size: -; V gene: TRBV27; D gene: -; CDR3 DNA: TGTGCCAGCAGTTTAGCCTACAGTAGTCCAAACACCATATATTTT; CDR3 protein: CASSLAYSSPNTIYF
J gene: TRBJ2-1; clone size: medium-sized; V gene: TRBV6-6; D gene: TRBD2; CDR3 DNA: TGTGCCAGCAGTTACTCGGCGCTAGCGGGAAACAATGAGCAGTTCTTC; CDR3 protein: CASSYSALAGNNEQFF
J gene: TRBJ2-7; clone size: -; V gene: TRBV4-1; D gene: -; CDR3 DNA: TGCGCCAGCAGCCATTTAGACAGTCCCTCCTACGAGCAGTACTTC; CDR3 protein: CASSHLDSPSYEQYF
J gene: TRBJ1-2; clone size: -; V gene: TRBV14; D gene: -; CDR3 DNA: TGTGCCAGCAGCCTAGGGACTGTCGGCTACACCTTC; CDR3 protein: CASSLGTVGYTF
J gene: TRBJ2-7; clone size: -; V gene: TRBV5-1; D gene: TRBD2; CDR3 DNA: TGCGCCAGCAGCTTGGAAGCGGGGGCCTCCTACGAGCAGTACTTC; CDR3 protein: CASSLEAGASYEQYF
J gene: TRBJ2-1; clone size: -; V gene: TRBV2; D gene: TRBD2; CDR3 DNA: TGTGCCAGCAGTGCGTCTGGACTAGCCGTCACGGAGCAGTTCTTC; CDR3 protein: CASSASGLAVTEQFF
J gene: TRBJ2-7; clone size: -; V gene: TRBV6-5; D gene: TRBD2; CDR3 DNA: TGTGCCAGCGCGACTAGCGGGGTCTACGAGCAGTACTTC; CDR3 protein: CASATSGVYEQYF
J gene: TRBJ2-3; clone size: -; V gene: TRBV4-3; D gene: TRBD2; CDR3 DNA: TGCGCCAGCAGCCAAGACGGGCCACTAGCGGGGATTTCTAGCACAGATACGCAGTATTTT; CDR3 protein: CASSQDGPLAGISSTDTQYF
J gene: TRBJ2-2; clone size: -; V gene: TRBV6-6; D gene: TRBD2; CDR3 DNA: TGTGCCAGCACCTCCTCCAGCGGGAGTACGACCGGGGAGCTGTTTTTT; CDR3 protein: CASTSSSGSTTGELFF
J gene: TRBJ2-3; clone size: -; V gene: TRBV9; D gene: TRBD1; CDR3 DNA: TGTGCCAGCAGCGTAGAACTGTTGGGACAGGGGTTGGCAGATACGCAGTATTTT; CDR3 protein: CASSVELLGQGLADTQYF
J gene: TRBJ2-1; clone size: -; V gene: TRBV6-4; D gene: TRBD2; CDR3 DNA: TGTGCCAGCAGTGAAGCGGGGGGCCACAATGAGCAGTTCTTC; CDR3 protein: CASSEAGGHNEQFF
J gene: TRBJ2-1; clone size: -; V gene: TRBV6-1; D gene: TRBD2; CDR3 DNA: TGTGCCAGCAAGACTAGCGGGAGCCGAGGCGAGCAGTTCTTC; CDR3 protein: CASKTSGSRGEQFF
J gene: TRBJ2-7; clone size: -; V gene: TRBV28; D gene: -; CDR3 DNA: TGTGCCAGCAGTTTACCCCCAGGGTCGGGAGCCTACGAGCAGTACTTC; CDR3 protein: CASSLPPGSGAYEQYF
J gene: TRBJ1-5; clone size: few; V gene: TRBV2; D gene: TRBD1; CDR3 DNA: TGTGCCAGCAACCGACAGGGTAGCAATCAGCCCCAGCATTTT; CDR3 protein: CASNRQGSNQPQHF
J gene: TRBJ1-4; clone size: -; V gene: TRBV4-1; D gene: -; CDR3 DNA: TGCGCCAGCAGCCAGGCCACAGTGACCCAAAATGAAAAACTGTTTTTT; CDR3 protein: CASSQATVTQNEKLFF
J gene: TRBJ2-1; clone size: -; V gene: TRBV7-3; D gene: -; CDR3 DNA: TGTGCCAGCAGCTCACCCCCCGGGGGCAGGGGGAGCAATGAGCAGTTCTTC; CDR3 protein: CASSSPPGGRGSNEQFF
J gene: TRBJ1-4; clone size: -; V gene: TRBV5-1; D gene: -; CDR3 DNA: TGCGCCAGCAGCTTGCGGCCAGGACTTGCAACTAATGAAAAACTGTTTTTT; CDR3 protein: CASSLRPGLATNEKLFF
J gene: TRBJ2-2; clone size: -; V gene: TRBV7-9; D gene: TRBD1; CDR3 DNA: TGTGCCAGCAGCGGACAGGATCTGATCGCCGGGGAGCTGTTTTTT; CDR3 protein: CASSGQDLIAGELFF
J gene: TRBJ2-6; clone size: -; V gene: TRBV10-3; D gene: -; CDR3 DNA: TGTGCCATCAGTGAGAAGGTAGGCGGAGCTGGGGCCAACGTCCTGACTTTC; CDR3 protein: CAISEKVGGAGANVLTF
J gene: TRBJ2-7; clone size: -; V gene: TRBV7-9; D gene: TRBD1; CDR3 DNA: TGTGCCAGCAGTCCGGGGACAGATTACTACGAGCAGTACTTC; CDR3 protein: CASSPGTDYYEQYF
J gene: TRBJ1-2; clone size: -; V gene: TRBV5-4; D gene: -; CDR3 DNA: TGTGCCAGCAGCTATTCGGGGGGCAACGGCTACACCTTC; CDR3 protein: CASSYSGGNGYTF
J gene: TRBJ1-6; clone size: -; V gene: TRBV5-4; D gene: TRBD1; CDR3 DNA: TGTGCCAGCCAAAGGACGGGACAGGGATCATATTCACCCCTCCACTTT; CDR3 protein: CASQRTGQGSYSPLHF
J gene: TRBJ2-7; clone size: -; V gene: TRBV15; D gene: TRBD1; CDR3 DNA: TGTGCCACCAGCATGGGCCGGGACAGGGACCACGAGCAGTACTTC; CDR3 protein: CATSMGRDRDHEQYF
J gene: TRBJ2-7; clone size: -; V gene: TRBV4-2; D gene: TRBD1; CDR3 DNA: TGTGCCAGCAGCCGCCCCGGGACAGGGGGAGAGCAGTACTTC; CDR3 protein: CASSRPGTGGEQYF
J gene: TRBJ2-1; clone size: -; V gene: TRBV6-1; D gene: TRBD1; CDR3 DNA: TGTGCCAGCAGTGAAGCGCTAGGGGACAGGGGCAGCAATGAGCAGTTCTTC; CDR3 protein: CASSEALGDRGSNEQFF
J gene: TRBJ1-1; clone size: -; V gene: TRBV28; D gene: -; CDR3 DNA: TGTGCCAGCAGGGTTTCACAGGGTCACACTGAAGCTTTCTTT; CDR3 protein: CASRVSQGHTEAFF
J gene: TRBJ2-2; clone size: -; V gene: TRBV5-1; D gene: TRBD1; CDR3 DNA: TGCGCCAGCAGGTCGGGACAGGGGACCACCGGGGAGCTGTTTTTT; CDR3 protein: CASRSGQGTTGELFF